A single sample is the source of the 8 T cell receptor beta chains below, sequenced in a study of blood T cell repertoires in COVID-19. TCRdb keeps only in-frame clones here, not all; method: immunoSEQ multiplex PCR. In the table there are some 200,000 clones, about 86% of which are singletons. Material for sequencing was PBMCs or T cells enriched from blood (not recorded which). All receptors come from a woman in her forties with acute COVID-19.

The rearrangement joins TRBV9 to TRBJ2-1; TRBD2 matches 13 bases. The CDR3 sequence is 17 residues long. V gave up 0 bases and J gave up 9 bases; unmatched junction bases: 9. Germline CDR1 reads SGDLS; CDR2 reads YYNGEE. CDR3 in DNA: TGTGCCAGCAGCGTAGAGGGGGGACTAGCGGGGCAAACTGAGCAGTTCTTC. This gives the protein CASSVEGGLAGQTEQFF.

This clone was picked up a small number of times. V is TRBV21-1 and J is TRBJ1-6; the D call of TRBD1 is as the table states it, not checked on the DNA. TRBV21-1 is a known pseudogene. CDR3 length: 14 residues. The CDR3 spells CASSGDSLNSPLHF. The CDR3 coding sequence is TGTGCCAGCAGCGGGGACAGTTTGAATTCACCCCTCCACTTT.

Points on this clone: A read error may account for a junction end that differs from germline. CDR3 in DNA: TGTGCTAGCAGCCAAGGCGTGACAGGGGACTACGAGCAGTACTTC. Its translation: CASSQGVTGDYEQYF. The chain employs TRBV14 and TRBJ2-7, with 8 nucleotides matching TRBD1. The CDR3 spans 15 residues. Germline loops: CDR1 SGHDN, CDR2 FVKESK.

The chain couples TRBV25-1 to TRBJ1-2; 8 bases line up with TRBD1. The CDR3 has 13 residues. The trim removed 2 bases at V and 5 bases at J, leaving 1 base unmatched. CDR1 and CDR2 (germline): MGHDK, SYGVNS. CDR3 loop: CASSENRGYGYTF. Here the CDR3 DNA reads TGTGCCAGCAGTGAAAACAGGGGGTATGGCTACACCTTC.

This CDR3 reads CASSPGGSNTEAFF. CDR3 DNA sequence: TGTGCCAGCAGTCCCGGGGGATCGAACACTGAAGCTTTCTTT. This chain connects TRBV6-2 or TRBV6-3 to TRBJ1-1, with D perhaps matching TRBD1 (5 bases). Germline values: CDR1 MNHEY, CDR2 SVGEGT. Trimming left V 5 bases short and J 1 base short, with 11 bases between. This CDR3 contains 14 residues.

The chain couples TRBV27 to TRBJ2-5; TRBD1 aligns across 12 bases. From germline, CDR1 is MNHEY and CDR2 SMNVEV (reference sequence). J gave up 3 bases and V 6 bases, and 8 bases lay outside the gene matches. The CDR3 is made up of 16 amino acids. Written as DNA, the CDR3 is TGTGCCAGCAGGTTGCCGGGACAGGGGGCCGAAGAGACCCAGTACTTC. Translation: CASRLPGQGAEETQYF.

This chain links TRBV27 with TRBJ2-3; TRBD2 matches at 12 bases. Germline loops: CDR1 MNHEY, CDR2 SMNVEV (reference sequence). V gave up 5 bases and J gave up 3 bases; unmatched junction bases: 9. There are 17 residues in the CDR3. CDR3: CASSQTGLAGRTDTQYF. CDR3 DNA sequence: TGTGCCAGCAGTCAAACTGGACTAGCGGGAAGGACAGATACGCAGTATTTT.

J is TRBJ2-2 and V is TRBV7-3, with a possible D match to TRBD2 (5 bases). V was clipped by 5 bases and J by 1 base, with 8 bases between them. The V gene's germline CDR1 is SGHTA and CDR2 FQGTGA. The CDR3 is 14 amino acids. For the CDR3, the DNA is TGTGCCAGCAGCCCGGCGGGGAACACCGGGGAGCTGTTTTTT. It translates to CASSPAGNTGELFF.